Given below is one TCR beta chain in context. What it recognizes is unknown. Germline lookup yields CDR1 MDHEN and CDR2 SYDVKM. Trimming removed 6 bases from V and 0 bases from J; junction bases left unmatched: 6. CDR3 size: 15 residues. The data belong to a study of cytomegalovirus exposure and HLA in healthy donors. Findings and caveats of the study: Listed as cytomegalovirus-associated were approximately 160 TCR beta chains. Previously analyzed data showed that most TCR beta V segments were productive at a frequency of about 87% or about 30%.

The PCR made use of 60 Vbeta and 13 Jbeta primers. Produced via immunoSEQ multiplex PCR; TCRdb's table is partial and in-frame only. The data contain about 98,000 clones, 55% to 75% of them seen just once; the ten biggest clones take up under 2.5%. Sample: PBMCs. This clonotype was obtained from a man aged 50 to 60 in good health and CMV-seronegative. The chain couples TRBV28 to TRBJ2-7, with 9 bases identical to TRBD2. Written as DNA, the CDR3 is TGTGCCAGCAGACTGACTAGCGGACCCTCCTACGAGCAGTACTTC. As protein: CASRLTSGPSYEQYF. Full variable domain (missing parts from reference TRBV28 and TRBJ2-7): DVKVTQSSRYLVKRTGEKVFLECVQDMDHENMFWYRQDPGLGLRLIYFSYDVKMKEKGDIPEGYSVSREKKERFSLILESASTNQTSMYLCASRLTSGPSYEQYFGPGTRLTVT.